A selection of T cell receptor beta chains follows, all from one sample in a study of T cells in Graves' hyperthyroidism and ophthalmopathy. MiXCR was run by TCRdb on the multiplex PCR reads, yielding one entry per CDR3 protein. The table lists fewer than 400,000 distinct CDR3 sequences, approximately 15% of them singletons. Sequencing was carried out using blood. These receptor sequences come from a woman aged 18 to 35 with Graves' hyperthyroidism that later progressed to Graves' ophthalmopathy. CDR3s include the opening cysteine and the closing phenylalanine or tryptophan. Each record gives: D gene, V gene, clone size, J gene, CDR3 DNA, CDR3 protein. A D gene is named only where the DNA matches it firmly. Some rows have no size entry. The others give once, few or many, or a class for an expanded clone.

d_call: TRBD2; v_call: TRBV6-1; clone_size: many; j_call: TRBJ2-7; cdr3_nt: TGTGCCGCCGGTAGAAGCGGGAACGTCTACGAGCAGTACTTC; cdr3_aa: CAAGRSGNVYEQYF
d_call: -; v_call: TRBV2; clone_size: -; j_call: TRBJ2-1; cdr3_nt: TGTGCCAGCAGTGGCTACTATACCTTGACGAGCTCCTACAATGAGCAGTTCTTC; cdr3_aa: CASSGYYTLTSSYNEQFF
d_call: -; v_call: TRBV10-3; clone_size: many; j_call: TRBJ2-5; cdr3_nt: TGTGCCATCAGTGATAGAGGAGAAGAGACCCAGTACTTC; cdr3_aa: CAISDRGEETQYF
d_call: TRBD2; v_call: TRBV20-1; clone_size: -; j_call: TRBJ2-1; cdr3_nt: TGCAGTACCGCAAGAGCGGGAGACAATGAGCAGTTCTTC; cdr3_aa: CSTARAGDNEQFF
d_call: -; v_call: TRBV20-1; clone_size: many; j_call: TRBJ2-1; cdr3_nt: TGCAGTGCCCTGACTAGCTCCTACAATGAGCAGTTCTTC; cdr3_aa: CSALTSSYNEQFF
d_call: -; v_call: TRBV5-1; clone_size: many; j_call: TRBJ1-2; cdr3_nt: TGCGCCAGCAGCCCGTTCGGAGGGGAGAATAACTATGGCTACACCTTC; cdr3_aa: CASSPFGGENNYGYTF
d_call: -; v_call: TRBV7-9; clone_size: -; j_call: TRBJ2-1; cdr3_nt: TGTGCCAGCAGCCTTAGGGTAGCGGCATCTAATGAGCAGTTCTTC; cdr3_aa: CASSLRVAASNEQFF
d_call: -; v_call: TRBV6-2/TRBV6-3; clone_size: many; j_call: TRBJ1-5; cdr3_nt: TGTGCCAGCAGACCGGGACGGATGTTTAGTCAGCCCCAGCATTTT; cdr3_aa: CASRPGRMFSQPQHF
d_call: -; v_call: TRBV6-1; clone_size: many; j_call: TRBJ2-3; cdr3_nt: TGTGCCAGCAGTGAAGCGGACAGCACAGATACGCAGTATTTT; cdr3_aa: CASSEADSTDTQYF
d_call: -; v_call: TRBV10-3; clone_size: few; j_call: TRBJ1-1; cdr3_nt: TGTGCCATCAGTGACCCCTATGACACTGAAGCTTTCTTT; cdr3_aa: CAISDPYDTEAFF
d_call: -; v_call: TRBV18; clone_size: many; j_call: TRBJ2-7; cdr3_nt: TGTGCCAGCTCGACGCATAGGGGCTCCTACGAGCAGTACTTC; cdr3_aa: CASSTHRGSYEQYF
d_call: -; v_call: TRBV11-2; clone_size: -; j_call: TRBJ2-3; cdr3_nt: TGTGCCAGCAGCTCTTTAGTAACAGATACGCAGTATTTT; cdr3_aa: CASSSLVTDTQYF
d_call: -; v_call: TRBV12-3/TRBV12-4; clone_size: many; j_call: TRBJ2-7; cdr3_nt: TGTGCCAGCAGCCCAGCGAAGTCTAGCTACGAGCAGTACTTC; cdr3_aa: CASSPAKSSYEQYF
d_call: -; v_call: TRBV18; clone_size: many; j_call: TRBJ2-7; cdr3_nt: TGTGCCAGCTCACCAGGGCAGGGGTATGGCGAGCAGTACTTC; cdr3_aa: CASSPGQGYGEQYF
d_call: TRBD1; v_call: TRBV28; clone_size: many; j_call: TRBJ1-1; cdr3_nt: TGTGCCAGCAAAGGGACAGGGGGCGCGGAGAATACTGAAGCTTTCTTT; cdr3_aa: CASKGTGGAENTEAFF
d_call: TRBD1; v_call: TRBV27; clone_size: -; j_call: TRBJ2-5; cdr3_nt: TGTGCCACCAGGACAGGCCAAGAGACCCAGTACTTC; cdr3_aa: CATRTGQETQYF
d_call: -; v_call: TRBV28; clone_size: -; j_call: TRBJ1-6; cdr3_nt: TGTGCCAGCAGTTTCAGGAATTCACCCCTCCACTTT; cdr3_aa: CASSFRNSPLHF
d_call: -; v_call: TRBV18; clone_size: -; j_call: TRBJ2-7; cdr3_nt: TGTGCCAGCTCACCACCCGAGGGACTCGCATCCTGCGAGCAGTACTTC; cdr3_aa: CASSPPEGLASCEQYF
d_call: -; v_call: TRBV18; clone_size: few; j_call: TRBJ2-7; cdr3_nt: TGTGCCAGCTCACCACCTACTGGGAAACGGTACGAGCAGTACTTC; cdr3_aa: CASSPPTGKRYEQYF
d_call: -; v_call: TRBV3-1; clone_size: many; j_call: TRBJ2-2; cdr3_nt: TGTGCCAGCAGCCAACGCAGGGCACACACCGGGGAGCTGTTTTTT; cdr3_aa: CASSQRRAHTGELFF
d_call: -; v_call: TRBV10-3; clone_size: -; j_call: TRBJ2-1; cdr3_nt: TGTGCCATCAGTGAAGTTGGGGGACCCTCCTACAATGAGCAGTTCTTC; cdr3_aa: CAISEVGGPSYNEQFF
d_call: -; v_call: TRBV28; clone_size: many; j_call: TRBJ2-1; cdr3_nt: TGTGCCAGCAGCGGGTGGCTCAATGAGCAGTTCTTC; cdr3_aa: CASSGWLNEQFF
d_call: -; v_call: TRBV7-9; clone_size: many; j_call: TRBJ2-2; cdr3_nt: TGTGCCAGCAGCCAAGACGGTGCCGGGGAGCTGTTTTTT; cdr3_aa: CASSQDGAGELFF
d_call: -; v_call: TRBV6-1; clone_size: many; j_call: TRBJ2-7; cdr3_nt: TGTGCCAGTGGGACTTTCTCCTACGAGCAGTACTTC; cdr3_aa: CASGTFSYEQYF
d_call: TRBD2; v_call: TRBV9; clone_size: few; j_call: TRBJ2-3; cdr3_nt: TGTGCCAGCAGCGCTCGACCTCTAGCGGAGATCACAGATACGCAGTATTTT; cdr3_aa: CASSARPLAEITDTQYF
d_call: TRBD2; v_call: TRBV6-2/TRBV6-3; clone_size: few; j_call: TRBJ2-3; cdr3_nt: TGTGCCAGCAGGACTAGCAGTCAGGAAACTACGCAGTATTTT; cdr3_aa: CASRTSSQETTQYF
d_call: TRBD1; v_call: TRBV5-1; clone_size: many; j_call: TRBJ1-1; cdr3_nt: TGCGCCAGCAGCTTGGGGGACAGGGGGACTGAAGCTTTCTTT; cdr3_aa: CASSLGDRGTEAFF
d_call: TRBD1; v_call: TRBV28; clone_size: few; j_call: TRBJ2-1; cdr3_nt: TGTGCCAGCAGATTTACAGGGGGCGCCTACAATGAGCAGTTCTTC; cdr3_aa: CASRFTGGAYNEQFF
d_call: -; v_call: TRBV11-2; clone_size: many; j_call: TRBJ2-7; cdr3_nt: TGTGCCAGCAGCTTAGATTCTGAACGCACCTACGAGCAGTACTTC; cdr3_aa: CASSLDSERTYEQYF
d_call: -; v_call: TRBV27; clone_size: many; j_call: TRBJ2-7; cdr3_nt: TGTGCCAGCAGTTTATCTGCACAGGGCTACGAGCAGTACTTC; cdr3_aa: CASSLSAQGYEQYF
d_call: TRBD1; v_call: TRBV4-1; clone_size: -; j_call: TRBJ1-1; cdr3_nt: TGCGCCAGCAGCCAAGGAACAGGGGGATTAAACACTGAAGCTTTCTTT; cdr3_aa: CASSQGTGGLNTEAFF
d_call: TRBD2; v_call: TRBV28; clone_size: many; j_call: TRBJ2-7; cdr3_nt: TGTGCCAGCAGTTTAATGGAGCGGGGGGGCTACGAGCAGTACTTC; cdr3_aa: CASSLMERGGYEQYF
d_call: -; v_call: TRBV15; clone_size: many; j_call: TRBJ1-3; cdr3_nt: TGTGCCGTACGGACATCAGGGGGAAACACCATATATTTT; cdr3_aa: CAVRTSGGNTIYF
d_call: -; v_call: TRBV27; clone_size: -; j_call: TRBJ2-2; cdr3_nt: TGTGCCAGCAGTCTCGGGCTGGGGTCCGGGGAGCTGTTTTTT; cdr3_aa: CASSLGLGSGELFF
d_call: -; v_call: TRBV20-1; clone_size: many; j_call: TRBJ1-2; cdr3_nt: TGCAGTGCTAGAGATATGGCGGGAGCCCGTGGCGACACCTTC; cdr3_aa: CSARDMAGARGDTF
d_call: TRBD1; v_call: TRBV7-2; clone_size: many; j_call: TRBJ1-1; cdr3_nt: TGTGCCAGCAGCGCACGGACAGGGATACCATACACTGAAGCTTTCTTT; cdr3_aa: CASSARTGIPYTEAFF
d_call: TRBD2; v_call: TRBV6-5; clone_size: -; j_call: TRBJ2-1; cdr3_nt: TGTGCCAGCAGTTTACCGGGACTAGCGATGGGTGAGCAGTTCTTC; cdr3_aa: CASSLPGLAMGEQFF
d_call: -; v_call: TRBV30; clone_size: many; j_call: TRBJ1-1; cdr3_nt: TGTGCCTGGAGTGTCTGGGGGGCCACTGAAGCTTTCTTT; cdr3_aa: CAWSVWGATEAFF
d_call: TRBD1; v_call: TRBV20-1; clone_size: -; j_call: TRBJ1-4; cdr3_nt: TGCAGTGCTGGGGACAGGGCAAAACTGTTTTTC; cdr3_aa: CSAGDRAKLFF
d_call: TRBD1; v_call: TRBV4-1; clone_size: few; j_call: TRBJ1-1; cdr3_nt: TGCGCCAGCAGCCCTAAAGACAGGGGGGAAAACACTGAAGCTTTCTTT; cdr3_aa: CASSPKDRGENTEAFF
d_call: -; v_call: TRBV30; clone_size: few; j_call: TRBJ1-4; cdr3_nt: TGTGCCTGGAGTGTAAGGGGGGGATTTCTGGAAAAACTGTTTTTT; cdr3_aa: CAWSVRGGFLEKLFF
d_call: TRBD1; v_call: TRBV27; clone_size: many; j_call: TRBJ2-1; cdr3_nt: TGTGCCAGCAGTCAACCGGGACAGTATCTCAATGAGCAGTTCTTC; cdr3_aa: CASSQPGQYLNEQFF
d_call: -; v_call: TRBV28; clone_size: many; j_call: TRBJ1-1; cdr3_nt: TGTGCCAGCAGTTTATACCCAGGGGTGAACACTGAAGCTTTCTTT; cdr3_aa: CASSLYPGVNTEAFF
d_call: TRBD2; v_call: TRBV6-2/TRBV6-3; clone_size: many; j_call: TRBJ2-1; cdr3_nt: TGTGCCAGCAGATATCTAGCGGGAGATGATGAGCAGTTCTTC; cdr3_aa: CASRYLAGDDEQFF
d_call: TRBD1; v_call: TRBV6-6; clone_size: few; j_call: TRBJ2-7; cdr3_nt: TGTGCCAGCAGTTACGGGACAGACTACGAGCAGTACTTC; cdr3_aa: CASSYGTDYEQYF
d_call: TRBD2; v_call: TRBV7-9; clone_size: -; j_call: TRBJ2-1; cdr3_nt: TGTGCCAGCAGACTTATAGGGGACTACCCGAATGGCTCCTACAATGAGCAGTTCTTC; cdr3_aa: CASRLIGDYPNGSYNEQFF
d_call: TRBD2; v_call: TRBV7-9; clone_size: few; j_call: TRBJ2-2; cdr3_nt: TGTGCCAGCAGCCCGCTAGCGGGAGGGAACACCCGGGAGCTGTTTTTT; cdr3_aa: CASSPLAGGNTRELFF
d_call: -; v_call: TRBV6-1; clone_size: few; j_call: TRBJ1-3; cdr3_nt: TGTGCCAGCGGATGGGACGGCGATTCAAGAAACACCATATATTTT; cdr3_aa: CASGWDGDSRNTIYF
d_call: TRBD2; v_call: TRBV6-2/TRBV6-3; clone_size: many; j_call: TRBJ2-7; cdr3_nt: TGTGCCAGCAGACCCGGGACTAGCTGGACCTACGAGCAGTACTTC; cdr3_aa: CASRPGTSWTYEQYF
d_call: TRBD2; v_call: TRBV7-2; clone_size: many; j_call: TRBJ2-2; cdr3_nt: TGTGCCAGCAGCCGGACTAGCGGGAGGGCCTCCGGGGAGCTGTTTTTT; cdr3_aa: CASSRTSGRASGELFF
d_call: -; v_call: TRBV20-1; clone_size: many; j_call: TRBJ1-2; cdr3_nt: TGCAGTGCCGAGGGCAGGACCCCCTTATATGGCTACACCTTC; cdr3_aa: CSAEGRTPLYGYTF
d_call: TRBD2; v_call: TRBV20-1; clone_size: many; j_call: TRBJ2-1; cdr3_nt: TGCAGTGCGGGTACTAGCGGGAGGTTCAATGAGCAGTTCTTC; cdr3_aa: CSAGTSGRFNEQFF
d_call: -; v_call: TRBV29-1; clone_size: few; j_call: TRBJ2-1; cdr3_nt: TGCAGCGTTTTTCCGTTGGCACTCAGGAGCTCCTACAATGAGCAGTTCTTC; cdr3_aa: CSVFPLALRSSYNEQFF
d_call: -; v_call: TRBV27; clone_size: many; j_call: TRBJ2-3; cdr3_nt: TGTGCCAGCAGTTTTGGTCGGCTCAACACAGATACGCAGTATTTT; cdr3_aa: CASSFGRLNTDTQYF
d_call: -; v_call: TRBV7-2; clone_size: few; j_call: TRBJ2-2; cdr3_nt: TGTGCCAGCAGCTTGGGGCCCACCGGGGAGCTGTTTTTT; cdr3_aa: CASSLGPTGELFF
d_call: -; v_call: TRBV6-2/TRBV6-3; clone_size: few; j_call: TRBJ1-2; cdr3_nt: TGTGCCAGCAGTTACTCGTATGCTCCTAGCGGCTATGGCTACACCTTC; cdr3_aa: CASSYSYAPSGYGYTF
d_call: TRBD1; v_call: TRBV20-1; clone_size: many; j_call: TRBJ1-1; cdr3_nt: TGCAGTGCTAGATCCTGGACAGGATGGTTGGAGTACGCTGAAGCTTTCTTT; cdr3_aa: CSARSWTGWLEYAEAFF
d_call: -; v_call: TRBV28; clone_size: many; j_call: TRBJ2-7; cdr3_nt: TGTGCCAGCAGTTACGTTAACTGGGGCGAGCAGTACTTC; cdr3_aa: CASSYVNWGEQYF